Listed below are T cell receptor beta chains from one sample, sequenced in a study of CD8+ T cells in alopecia areata. Some clones are missing from TCRdb's copy, which holds only in-frame ones; the method was immunoSEQ multiplex PCR. The sample holds roughly 110,000 clones; roughly 50% are singletons and the top ten take 9% to 15%. This specimen consisted of CD8+ T cells sorted from blood, obtained at week 24, from a patient treated with tofacitinib. These receptors came from a human donor with alopecia areata. Each CDR3 is given with its conserved first and last residue. Each record gives: J gene, clone size, V gene, D gene, CDR3 protein, CDR3 DNA. A D gene is named only where the DNA matches it firmly. For some rows the clone size is stated as once, few or many, or as a class when expanded; others skip it.

>TRBJ2-3|.|TRBV7-6|TRBD2
CASSLQRVAGGRTDTQYF
TGTGCCAGCAGCCTCCAGAGGGTAGCGGGGGGACGCACAGATACGCAGTATTTT
>TRBJ2-7|.|TRBV4-3|.
CASSQAGSEQYF
TGCGCCAGCAGCCAAGCGGGGAGTGAGCAGTACTTC
>TRBJ1-2|.|TRBV5-4|TRBD1
CASSPTGTGHGYTF
TGTGCCAGCAGCCCCACCGGGACAGGGCATGGCTACACCTTC
>TRBJ1-6|.|TRBV15|.
CATSRDSRDMVNF
TGTGCCACCAGCAGAGATTCTCGGGACATGGTCAACTTT
>TRBJ2-1|few|TRBV29-1|TRBD2
CSVEERGGREQFF
TGCAGCGTTGAAGAGCGGGGGGGCCGGGAGCAGTTCTTC
>TRBJ1-1|.|TRBV29-1|.
CSVVGDPDTEAFF
TGCAGCGTTGTCGGAGACCCGGACACTGAAGCTTTCTTT
>TRBJ2-7|.|TRBV7-9|.
CASSQRTGEQYF
TGTGCCAGCAGCCAAAGGACGGGTGAGCAGTACTTC
>TRBJ2-5|.|TRBV5-8|TRBD1
CASSPWDSSQETQYF
TGTGCCAGCAGCCCATGGGACAGCTCGCAAGAGACCCAGTACTTC
>TRBJ2-7|few|TRBV10-3|.
CAISESDYEQYF
TGTGCCATCAGTGAGTCCGACTACGAGCAGTACTTC
>TRBJ2-1|.|TRBV6-6|.
CASSLHPQGNEQFF
TGTGCCAGCAGCCTACACCCGCAGGGCAATGAGCAGTTCTTC
>TRBJ2-7|.|TRBV4-1|TRBD1
CASSRDSLYEQYF
TGCGCCAGCAGCCGGGACAGCCTTTACGAGCAGTACTTC
>TRBJ2-2|.|TRBV27|.
CASSLRGTHTGELFF
TGTGCCAGCAGTTTAAGGGGTACCCACACCGGGGAGCTGTTTTTT
>TRBJ2-7|.|TRBV29-1|.
CSVDFAGSEQYF
TGCAGCGTTGATTTTGCGGGCTCCGAGCAGTACTTC
>TRBJ2-7|.|TRBV13|.
CASSPGTVTYEQYF
TGTGCCAGCAGCCCCGGGACCGTTACCTACGAGCAGTACTTC
>TRBJ1-2|.|TRBV9|TRBD1
CASSGFTWTGSGYTF
TGTGCCAGCAGCGGATTTACTTGGACAGGCAGCGGCTACACCTTC
>TRBJ2-3|.|TRBV4-2|TRBD2
CASSQEASGGADTQYF
TGTGCCAGCAGCCAAGAGGCTAGCGGGGGGGCAGATACGCAGTATTTT
>TRBJ2-6|few|TRBV29-1|.
CSVRGRASGANVLTF
TGCAGCGTTAGGGGCCGGGCCTCTGGGGCCAACGTCCTGACTTTC
>TRBJ2-1|few|TRBV29-1|TRBD1
CSVVGPRDRTLF
TGCAGCGTTGTTGGGCCCCGGGACAGGACCCTCTTC
>TRBJ2-1|.|TRBV9|TRBD1
CASSLGTAAYNEQFF
TGTGCCAGCAGCTTGGGGACAGCAGCTTACAATGAGCAGTTCTTC
>TRBJ1-1|.|TRBV15|.
CATSPTDGEYHEAFF
TGTGCCACCAGTCCTACAGACGGGGAATACCATGAAGCTTTCTTT
>TRBJ2-3|.|TRBV6-5|.
CASSKVLADTDTQYF
TGTGCCAGCAGTAAAGTTCTCGCGGACACAGATACGCAGTATTTT
>TRBJ1-2|few|TRBV10-3|.
CAISEGGQDNLGYTF
TGTGCCATCAGTGAAGGCGGGCAGGACAACTTAGGCTACACCTTC
>TRBJ1-5|once|TRBV7-6|.
CASSLEASSNQPQHF
TGTGCCAGCAGCTTAGAAGCGAGTAGCAATCAGCCCCAGCATTTT
>TRBJ1-1|.|TRBV10-3|.
CAISRSNTEAFF
TGTGCCATCAGCCGGTCGAACACTGAAGCTTTCTTT
>TRBJ2-7|.|TRBV25-1|.
CASSERGQNEQYF
TGTGCCAGCAGTGAGCGCGGGCAGAACGAGCAGTACTTC
>TRBJ1-2|.|TRBV5-6|.
CASSLWGPNYGYTF
TGTGCCAGCAGCTTGTGGGGTCCTAACTATGGCTACACCTTC
>TRBJ1-1|.|TRBV4-1|TRBD1
CASSLTGEDTEAFF
TGCGCCAGCAGCTTGACAGGGGAGGACACTGAAGCTTTCTTT
>TRBJ2-3|once|TRBV6-4|.
CASSDSSSASTDTQYF
TGTGCCAGCAGTGACTCGAGCAGTGCTAGCACAGATACGCAGTATTTT
>TRBJ1-2|.|TRBV30|TRBD1
CASETGNGYTF
TGTGCCTCTGAGACAGGGAATGGCTACACCTTC
>TRBJ2-1|.|TRBV7-8|TRBD1
CASSWQGVGYNEQFF
TGTGCCAGCAGCTGGCAGGGGGTAGGGTACAATGAGCAGTTCTTC
>TRBJ2-6|many|TRBV19|.
CASSPSGGSGANVLTF
TGTGCCAGTAGTCCCTCGGGCGGCTCTGGGGCCAACGTCCTGACTTTC
>TRBJ1-1|.|TRBV13|.
CASSLEGGTEAFF
TGTGCCAGCAGCTTGGAAGGGGGCACTGAAGCTTTCTTT
>TRBJ2-7|.|TRBV30|TRBD1
CACLGGKYEQYF
TGTGCCTGCCTAGGGGGCAAATACGAGCAGTACTTC
>TRBJ2-7|.|TRBV30|TRBD1
CAWSEQGAGEQYF
TGTGCCTGGAGTGAACAGGGGGCGGGCGAGCAGTACTTC
>TRBJ1-1|.|TRBV13|TRBD1
CASRPEGTGSSEAFF
TGTGCCAGCAGACCCGAGGGGACAGGTTCCTCTGAAGCTTTCTTT
>TRBJ2-1|.|TRBV5-1|.
CASSLEPRLGGDEQFF
TGCGCCAGCAGCTTGGAGCCGCGGCTGGGGGGCGATGAGCAGTTCTTC
>TRBJ2-7|once|TRBV30|TRBD1
CAWDGISTDREQYEQYF
TGTGCCTGGGATGGGATCTCCACCGACAGGGAACAATACGAGCAGTACTTC
>TRBJ2-1|.|TRBV6-5|TRBD1
CASSTPGTGWSEQFF
TGTGCCAGCAGTACGCCCGGGACAGGGTGGTCTGAGCAGTTCTTC
>TRBJ2-5|.|TRBV27|.
CASGTETQYF
TGTGCCAGCGGTACGGAGACCCAGTACTTC
>TRBJ2-3|.|TRBV13|.
CASSVGASRDTQYF
TGTGCCAGCAGCGTCGGGGCTTCCAGAGATACGCAGTATTTT
>TRBJ1-1|once|TRBV15|.
CATSPPSGTEAFF
TGTGCCACCAGTCCCCCCAGCGGCACTGAAGCTTTCTTT
>TRBJ2-2|.|TRBV15|TRBD1
CATRDRGTGELFF
TGTGCCACCAGGGACAGGGGGACCGGGGAGCTGTTTTTT
>TRBJ2-7|.|TRBV9|.
CASSVDGYEQYF
TGTGCCAGCAGCGTAGATGGTTACGAGCAGTACTTC
>TRBJ1-5|.|TRBV29-1|.
CSVLDGESNQPQHF
TGCAGCGTTTTGGACGGCGAAAGCAATCAGCCCCAGCATTTT
>TRBJ2-3|.|TRBV6-5|.
CASSPRTDTQYF
TGTGCCAGCAGCCCCAGGACAGATACGCAGTATTTT
>TRBJ2-5|.|TRBV15|.
CATSSLSEGLETQYF
TGTGCCACCAGCAGCCTCTCTGAGGGTTTAGAGACCCAGTACTTC
>TRBJ1-4|.|TRBV27|.
CASGPRGGYEKLFF
TGTGCCAGCGGTCCTAGGGGGGGCTATGAAAAACTGTTTTTT
>TRBJ2-1|few|TRBV18|.
CASSGTDRDNEQFF
TGTGCCAGCTCTGGGACCGACCGAGACAATGAGCAGTTCTTC
>TRBJ2-7|.|TRBV4-3|.
CASSLRDIEEGEQYF
TGCGCCAGCAGCCTCCGGGACATTGAAGAGGGCGAGCAGTACTTC